This record concerns one TCR beta chain sequence. Its antigen is as yet unknown. This record comes from a study of T cell responses to AZD1222 COVID-19 vaccine. Libraries were prepared by immunoSEQ multiplex PCR; TCRdb keeps only in-frame clonotypes and omits some of them. The sample lists approximately 100,000 clones; roughly 86% were seen once. General study results and limits: There were repertoire samples only from the period after the peak T cell response.

V lost 1 base to trimming and J lost 4 bases, with 16 bases between them. The CDR3 is made up of 16 amino acids. Germline values: CDR1 SGHTA, CDR2 FQGNSA. V gene TRBV7-2 combines with J gene TRBJ2-5; D may be TRBD2 (7 bases). Source: peripheral blood, taken 28 days after the second dose of the MenACWY control vaccine. The clonotype was recovered from an adult who received the MenACWY meningococcal vaccine as a control. The CDR3 spells CASSLGGGGAPETQYF. The CDR3 region has the DNA TGTGCCAGCAGCTTAGGAGGTGGGGGGGCCCCAGAGACCCAGTACTTC. Together with reference TRBV7-2 and TRBJ2-5, the CDR3 gives the full variable domain: GAGVSQSPSNKVTEKGKDVELRCDPISGHTALYWYRQSLGQGLEFLIYFQGNSAPDKSGLPSDRFSAERTGGSVSTLTIQRTQQEDSAVYLCASSLGGGGAPETQYFGPGTRLLVL.